This TCR beta chain was profiled in a study of cytomegalovirus exposure and HLA in healthy donors. The study, taken as a whole, reports: An analysis was carried out later, and it reportedly showed fewer N-insertions in an Asian-associated ancestry cluster than the approximately 710-donor mean. Earlier analysis yielded a pattern in which most TCR beta V segments were productive about 87% or about 30% of the time. The study assumed roughly uniform donor sequencing depth for presence/absence analyses.

With V trimmed by 0 bases and J by 2 bases, 4 bases remained unmatched. Germline V gene lookup returns CDR1 SGDLS and CDR2 YYNGEE. This CDR3 has 15 residues. In the PCR, 60 Vbeta and 13 Jbeta primers were used. The protocol was immunoSEQ multiplex PCR, while the TCRdb copy is restricted to in-frame clones and leaves out a portion. The sample consists of 75,000 to 90,000 clones, less than 80% of them appearing once. A remark on this clone: What it recognizes is unknown.

The specimen sequenced was PBMCs. The receptor was isolated from a young man in good health and CMV-seropositive. The rearrangement uses TRBV9 and TRBJ2-7; 8 positions agree with TRBD1. CDR3 sequence: CASSVEGQAAYEQYF. Here the CDR3 DNA reads TGTGCCAGCAGCGTAGAGGGACAGGCGGCCTACGAGCAGTACTTC.